This TCR beta chain was profiled in a study of Graves' ophthalmopathy and Graves' hyperthyroidism. The ends were cut back, 2 bases at V and 1 base at J, with 8 bases in the middle. Germline assignment: CDR1 SGHTA and CDR2 FQGNSA. The CDR3 has 14 residues. This clonotype has a count of ten or more. As the template, RNA transcripts were used to amplify TCR beta CDR3 regions. HTBI primers primed a first-round RT-PCR, and a second-round multiplex PCR followed. Each CDR3 protein gets one entry after TCRdb re-called the multiplex PCR reads with MiXCR. The sample carries 360,000 or so distinct CDR3 sequences, around 20% recorded once.

The origin of this receptor is a woman between 18 and 29 years old with Graves' ophthalmopathy. The chain has TRBV7-2 and TRBJ1-1, with D perhaps TRBD1 (5 bases). What was sequenced was peripheral blood. The CDR3 spells CASSLPGRNTEAFF. In DNA form, the CDR3 reads TGTGCCAGCAGCTTACCAGGGAGGAACACTGAAGCTTTCTTT.